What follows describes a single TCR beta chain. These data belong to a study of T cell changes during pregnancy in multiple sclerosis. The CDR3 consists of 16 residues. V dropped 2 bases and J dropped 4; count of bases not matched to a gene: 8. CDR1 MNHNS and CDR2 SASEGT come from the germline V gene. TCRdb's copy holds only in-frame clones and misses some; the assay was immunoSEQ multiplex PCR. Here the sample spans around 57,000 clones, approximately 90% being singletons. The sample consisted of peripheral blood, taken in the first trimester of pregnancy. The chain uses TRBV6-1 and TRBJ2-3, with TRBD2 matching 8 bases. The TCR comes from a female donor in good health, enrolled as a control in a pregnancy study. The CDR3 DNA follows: TGTGCCAGCAGTGAACGTAGCGGGGATGGGGCAGATACGCAGTATTTT. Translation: CASSERSGDGADTQYF.